This record covers a single TCR beta chain. The clone's antigen remains unknown. No quality values exist for individual bases; no much larger clone is one base distant. These data come from a study of blood T cell repertoires in COVID-19 (dated by TCRdb to about 2020). About the investigation overall: Samples covering the acute and convalescent phases of COVID-19 were provided by collaborators in the United States, Italy and Spain. The prospective study material was composed of cDNA or gDNA derived from T cells, B-cell-depleted T cells, or PBMCs. Where available, HLA class I and class II types were obtained from metadata supplied by the sample provider rather than from assay-based typing. The repertoires were made available in a free public database intended to serve as a resource for research on the immune response to SARS-CoV-2. The dataset comprised deeply sampled blood TCRbeta repertoires from subjects exposed to, actively infected with, or recovered from COVID-19. Nearly every sample came with metadata listing a de-identified subject ID, COVID-19 status, age in years and sex. The samples were drawn from the first 160 participants of the ongoing ImmuneRACE study and from 1,254 subjects provided by 6 global collaborators.

The CDR3 contains 13 residues, cysteine and phenylalanine counted. The sequence is cut down to CDR3 DNA, 39 bases in frame from base 1. From the germline V gene, CDR1 is WSHSY and CDR2 is SAAADI. V is trimmed back by 7 bases and J by 8 bases, and the junction contains 3 bases that no gene match accounts for. TCRbeta CDR3 regions were amplified from genomic DNA using the immunoSEQ Assay, a bias-controlled multiplex PCR. As for how the authors treated the data: The number of nucleated cells in each sample was estimated from the amplification of reference gene primers within the assay. To quantify the absolute abundance of each unique TCRbeta CDR3 rearrangement, sequence reads were collapsed and filtered. Productive Simpson clonality was computed per sample as the square root of Simpson's diversity index over productive rearrangements. The source is immuneACCESS, and TCRdb retained only in-frame sequences with V and J called. Part of the clones is not carried over; for the studies checked, unresolved V genes explain less than half of this, and the remainder is unexplained. The V and J calls and clone size come from that table; D and trimming were worked out from the DNA. The sample table contains more than 300,000 clones; only one count was recorded for 86% of them. About 4.1% of the sample is held by the ten biggest clonotypes.

Overall results and qualifications from the work: The quantity of clinical and demographic metadata differed by source and by participant and was supplied without curation.

Enrolling through a virtual design, the prospective study's participants ranged in age from roughly 18 to 95 years and lived across some 22 United States geographic areas. Cohort assignment in the prospective study relied on participant-reported clinical history from a screening survey and a study questionnaire. Recovered participants in ImmuneRACE Cohort 3 were defined by two consecutive negative NP/OP PCR tests, clearance by a healthcare professional, or resolution of symptoms. Each participant in the prospective study had whole blood, serum and a nasopharyngeal or oropharyngeal swab collected by mobile phlebotomists. Participants in the prospective study had the option to provide additional blood draws and questionnaires over a 2-month period. Blood samples from the prospective study were shipped frozen or at room temperature prior to DNA extraction.

This receptor was identified in a man aged 25-40 years who had recovered from COVID-19. The chain employs TRBV10-2 and TRBJ1-6; 9 bases in the middle match TRBD1. The sample consisted of PBMCs or T cells enriched from blood (not recorded which). The CDR3 protein sequence reads: CASKTGGHSPLHF. The DNA sequence is TGCGCCAGCAAAACAGGGGGCCATTCACCCCTCCACTTT.